What follows are 14 T cell receptor beta chains derived from one specimen sequenced in a study of T cells in women clearing cervical HPV infection. Libraries were prepared by immunoSEQ multiplex PCR; TCRdb keeps only in-frame clonotypes and omits some of them. The sample's table shows 20,000 to 25,000 clones. The sample consisted of blood buffy coat. The receptors come from a woman between 18 and 69 years old with a cervical HPV16 infection that either progressed to CIN3+ or cleared (not recorded which).

Remarks on this clone: The read is 3 residues too short to cover the CDR3 end, so that end is filled in from the germline J gene. This chain joins TRBV7-3 and TRBJ1-1; D unclear. CDR3 size: 15 residues. Germline values: CDR1 SGHTA, CDR2 FQGTGA. Trimming removed 3 bases from V and 4 bases from J, with 15 bases in between. Partial CDR3 DNA: TGTGCCAGCAGCTTGACTTACATTACGGGCACTGAA. This codes for CASSLTYITGTE. The CDR3 in full is CASSLTYITGTEAFF.

About this clone: A junction boundary mismatches the germline segment, possibly from a read error. Sequencing ends 3 residues short of the CDR3 end; the germline J gene provides the rest. Other DNA sequences in the same sample also yield this CDR3. The V call is TRBV19, the J call TRBJ1-3; D is unclear. The CDR3 loop spans 15 amino acids. Germline CDR1 LNHDA, CDR2 SQIVND (reference sequence). The CDR3 protein is CASSIVSPGRNTIYF. The CDR3 bases that were read are TGTGCCAGTAGTATAGTAAGTCCGGGGAGAAACACA.

The sequenced part of the CDR3 DNA is TGCGCCAGCAGCGTGACGCGGGACAGCTCCTATGGC. Its translation: CASSVTRDSSYG. The complete CDR3 protein is CASSVTRDSSYGYTF. The V call is TRBV5-1, the J call TRBJ1-2, with 7 bases fitting TRBD1. The CDR3 end falls 3 residues outside the read, so it is completed with the germline J gene. CDR1 and CDR2 (germline): SGHRS, YFSETQ. CDR3 length: 15 residues. Trimming took 4 bases from V and 4 from J; bases not matched to a gene: 10.

As concerns this clone: The read ends 3 residues early relative to the CDR3; the germline J gene fills the gap. The V gene is TRBV28, the J gene TRBJ2-3, with 8 bases identical to TRBD1. Germline V CDR1 and CDR2: MDHEN, SYDVKM. J was trimmed by 4 bases and V by 6 bases; bases with no gene match: 9. CDR3 length equals 15 residues. The CDR3 DNA, read in part, is TGTGCCAGCAGACCTCGGACAGGGCTGGCAGATACG. Translation gives CASRPRTGLADT. The whole CDR3 is CASRPRTGLADTQYF.

On this clone: Read data end 3 residues before the CDR3 end; the end is taken from the germline J gene. This rearrangement joins TRBV19 to TRBJ1-5; weak D call: TRBD1 (5 bases). In germline, CDR1 is LNHDA, CDR2 SQIVND (reference sequence). The CDR3 is made up of 14 amino acids. Trimming cost V 2 bases and J 2 bases, with 7 bases left between them. CDR3 sequence reads: CASSIQGGNQPQHF. The CDR3 DNA, read in part, is TGTGCCAGTAGTATACAGGGAGGCAATCAGCCC.

Worth noting for this clone: From the germline J gene comes the end of the CDR3, since the read stops 3 residues before it. The genes are TRBV10-3 and TRBJ2-5; no definite D call. Germline CDR1 reads ENHRY; CDR2 reads SYGVKD. This CDR3 has 12 residues. V was shortened by 3 bases and J by 0 bases, with 2 bases between the two germline ends. This chain's CDR3 is CAISDNQETQYF. The CDR3 DNA, read in part, is TGTGCCATCAGTGACAACCAAGAGACC.

Notes on this clone: The sequence runs out 3 residues before the end of the CDR3; the remainder is reconstructed from the germline J gene. V is TRBV5-1 and J is TRBJ2-3; 8 nucleotides line up with TRBD1. CDR3 length: 16 residues. The ends lost 2 bases at V and 3 bases at J; junction bases unmatched: 8. CDR1 and CDR2 from the germline V gene are SGHRS and YFSETQ. CDR3 DNA (partial): TGCGCCAGCAGCTTAACACCGGGACAGGTAACAGATACG. This encodes CASSLTPGQVTDT. The CDR3 as a whole reads CASSLTPGQVTDTQYF.

About this clone: The CDR3 is cut off 3 residues early in the read; its end comes from the germline J gene. The chain is built from TRBV29-1 and TRBJ2-6, with D possibly TRBD2 on 6 matching bases. The V gene's germline CDR1 is SQVTM and CDR2 ANQGSEA. The CDR3 contains 16 residues. Trimming removed 1 base from V and 2 bases from J, with 12 bases in between. The CDR3 here is CSVEVAERTGANVLTF. CDR3 bases read: TGCAGCGTTGAAGTAGCGGAGAGGACTGGGGCCAACGTC.

About this clone itself: The read terminates 3 residues ahead of where the CDR3 ends, so the germline J gene completes it. The V and J genes are TRBV7-8 and TRBJ2-7; 9 bases agree with TRBD1. Germline V gene sequence: CDR1 SGHVS, CDR2 FQNEAQ. This CDR3 contains 16 residues. After removal of 4 bases from V and 4 bases from J, the junction contained 11 bases not matched to a gene. The CDR3 here is CASSSEGQGWTYEQYF. CDR3 bases read: TGTGCCAGCAGCTCTGAAGGACAGGGGTGGACGTACGAG.

To note about this clone: Read data end 3 residues before the CDR3 end; the end is taken from the germline J gene. The chain recombines TRBV20-1 with TRBJ2-1; 11 bases are shared with TRBD2. This CDR3 region has 18 residues. J gave up 4 bases and V 0 bases, and 11 bases lay outside the gene matches. Germline V lookup: CDR1 DFQATT, CDR2 SNEGSKA (reference sequence). The sequenced CDR3 bases are TGCAGTGCTAGAGATAACCGGGGGGGACTAGCGGCGTACAATGAG. This encodes CSARDNRGGLAAYNE. The whole CDR3 reads CSARDNRGGLAAYNEQFF.

Note on this clone: The read falls 3 residues short of the CDR3 end, and the missing part is taken from the germline J gene. The V and J genes are TRBV29-1 and TRBJ1-2, with D maybe TRBD1 (6 bases). This CDR3 contains 15 residues. The ends were cut back, 4 bases at V and 4 bases at J, with 19 bases in the middle. The germline CDR1 and CDR2 sequences are SQVTM and ANQGSEA. The CDR3 bases that were read are TGCAGCGTTGTCGGAAAGGAGGGGGTAGCCTATGGC. It translates to CSVVGKEGVAYG. The full CDR3 protein reads CSVVGKEGVAYGYTF.

As regards this clone: The read falls 3 residues short of the CDR3 end, and the missing part is taken from the germline J gene. This rearrangement joins TRBV6-4 to TRBJ2-2; 8 positions match TRBD1. Germline CDR1 reads MRHNA; CDR2 reads SNTAGT. The CDR3 sequence is 14 residues long. The CDR3 spells CASSEGQGNSPLFF. The covered CDR3 bases are TGTGCCAGCAGTGAAGGACAGGGAAATTCACCG.

Note on this clone: The sequenced fragment ends 3 residues before the CDR3 boundary, so the rest is inferred from the germline J gene. V and J are TRBV30 and TRBJ2-7; 7 positions agree with TRBD1. Per germline, CDR1 GTSNPN and CDR2 SVGIG (reference sequence). V lost 0 bases and J lost 1; bases outside the gene matches: 6. The CDR3 sequence is 15 residues long. This CDR3 is CAWSVDRAISYEQYF. The DNA read from the CDR3 is TGTGCCTGGAGTGTCGACAGGGCCATTTCCTACGAG. The full variable domain, in which reference TRBV30 and TRBJ2-7 provide the parts outside the CDR3, is SQTIHQWPATLVQPVGSPLSLECTVEGTSNPNLYWYRQAAGRGLQLLFYSVGIGQISSEVPQNLSASRPQDRQFILSSKKLLLSDSGFYLCAWSVDRAISYEQYFGPGTRLTVT.

Remarks on this clone: The read gets to within 3 residues of the CDR3 end, and the germline J gene fills in the rest. The chain has TRBV18 and TRBJ1-6, with D possibly matching TRBD1 (6 bases). The V and J ends lost 4 bases and 6 bases respectively, with 16 bases between them. There are 16 residues in the CDR3. Germline loops: CDR1 KGHSH, CDR2 LQKENI. The CDR3 DNA, read in part, is TGTGCCAGCTCACGAAACCCGACAGGACCTAATTCACCC. Translation gives CASSRNPTGPNSP. The whole CDR3 region reads CASSRNPTGPNSPLHF.